The 9 T cell receptor beta chains below come from one sample, sequenced in a study of blood T cell repertoires in COVID-19. Some clones are missing from TCRdb's copy, which holds only in-frame ones; the method was immunoSEQ multiplex PCR. The table has around 64,000 clones, about 88% seen once. The sample was peripheral blood. The source is a man aged 80 or over in a cohort sampled during active COVID-19.

This clone was detected a few times. The chain couples TRBV4-2 to TRBJ1-3; unclear D gene. The CDR3 has 17 residues. V lost 1 base and J 0 bases, leaving 13 bases between the germline ends. Germline V CDR1 and CDR2: LGHNA, YNFKEQ. The DNA of the CDR3 is TGTGCCAGCAGCCAAGGGTCTTCCGGGAACTCTGGAAACACCATATATTTT. The encoded protein is CASSQGSSGNSGNTIYF.

The V and J genes are TRBV5-1 and TRBJ2-5; weak D call: TRBD2 (6 bases). V lost 4 bases, J lost 4 bases, and 14 bases lay in between. The length of the CDR3 is 14 residues. Germline V gives CDR1 SGHRS, CDR2 YFSETQ. CDR3 nucleotide sequence: TGCGCCAGCAGCCGGGTGGGGGGAGGAGAGACCCAGTACTTC. Translated, it gives CASSRVGGGETQYF.

The rearrangement uses TRBV6-5 and TRBJ1-6, with TRBD1 matching over 9 bases. This CDR3 has 15 amino acids. Germline-derived CDR1 and CDR2 are MNHEY and SVGAGI. V lost 6 bases to trimming and J lost 6 bases; unmatched junction nucleotides: 6. The CDR3 nucleotides read TGTGCCAGCAGGACCCCGGGACAGGGTAATTCACCCCTCCACTTT. Its protein product is CASRTPGQGNSPLHF.

A few counts support this clone. The chain employs TRBV2 and TRBJ2-3, with TRBD1 identical over 7 bases. This CDR3 spans 14 amino acids. CDR1 is SNHLY, CDR2 FYNNEI, per germline. J was trimmed by 0 bases and V by 11 bases; bases with no gene match: 8. The CDR3 sequence: CAARPGGSTDTQYF. The CDR3, as DNA: TGTGCCGCCAGACCAGGGGGTAGCACAGATACGCAGTATTTT.

A note on this clone: The germline gene is not matched at one end of the junction; a read error may be the cause. V usage is TRBV6-5 and J usage is TRBJ2-5; D is undetermined. This CDR3 comprises 11 residues. Germline V lookup: CDR1 MNHEY, CDR2 SVGAGI. This CDR3 is CASTYLETQYF. CDR3 nucleotides: TGTGCCAGCACTTACCTGGAGACCCAGTACTTC.

The rearrangement links TRBV30 to TRBJ1-5; D may be TRBD1 (6 bases). The CDR3 loop spans 16 amino acids. Germline-derived CDR1 and CDR2 are GTSNPN and SVGIG (reference sequence). Trimming shortened V by 2 bases and J by 1 base, and 15 bases separated the two germline ends. CDR3 nucleotides: TGTGCCTGGAGTCGCGAGGGAGGGGGGAGCAATCAGCCCCAGCATTTT. It specifies CAWSREGGGSNQPQHF. Looking up the rest from reference TRBV30 and TRBJ1-5 gives the full variable domain: SQTIHQWPATLVQPVGSPLSLECTVEGTSNPNLYWYRQAAGRGLQLLFYSVGIGQISSEVPQNLSASRPQDRQFILSSKKLLLSDSGFYLCAWSREGGGSNQPQHFGDGTRLSIL.

The chain employs TRBV13 and TRBJ2-7; D call uncertain. This CDR3 spans 13 amino acids. Germline-derived CDR1 and CDR2 are PRHDT and FYEKMQ (reference sequence). Deletions cut 3 bases from V and 2 bases from J, with 8 bases between. The CDR3 DNA reads TGTGCCAGCAGCTTCGGTATTACCTACGAGCAGTACTTC. Its protein product is CASSFGITYEQYF.

The rearrangement links TRBV2 to TRBJ2-3; 8 nucleotides line up with TRBD1. J gave up 2 bases and V 5 bases, and 6 bases lay outside the gene matches. This CDR3 is built from 15 residues. Germline V lookup: CDR1 SNHLY, CDR2 FYNNEI. The CDR3: CASSRQGLDTDTQYF. CDR3 nucleotide sequence: TGTGCCAGCAGTCGACAGGGGTTGGACACAGATACGCAGTATTTT.

The genes are TRBV6-6 and TRBJ2-2; no firm D call. CDR1 and CDR2 from the germline V gene are MNHNY and SVGAGI (reference sequence). The CDR3 extends over 13 amino acids. Trimming stripped 6 bases from V and 1 base from J, with 6 bases between. This CDR3 reads CASRAGNTGELFF. CDR3 DNA: TGTGCCAGCAGAGCAGGGAACACCGGGGAGCTGTTTTTT.